Below are 23 T cell receptor beta chains sequenced from a single sample in a study of shared clonotypes between healthy human individuals. Profiling relied on immunoSEQ multiplex PCR, and the TCRdb table lists in-frame clones only, not all of them. This sample carries about 2 million clones, roughly 94% of them seen once, and the ten largest clones take around 1.2%. Naive CD8 cells, CD45RO-negative and positively selected for CCR7, excluded terminally differentiated effector memory CD45RA+ cells. Sequencing input: naive CD8+ T cells sorted from blood. These receptors were taken from a man aged 18 to 35 in good health.

V and J are TRBV7-8 and TRBJ2-1, with a tentative D call TRBD2 (6 bases). Germline assignment: CDR1 SGHVS and CDR2 FQNEAQ. This CDR3 is built from 16 residues. V gave up 5 bases and J gave up 5 bases, with 19 bases separating them. The CDR3 spells CASSPAWGEWDNEQFF. The CDR3 bases are TGTGCCAGCAGCCCGGCGTGGGGGGAGTGGGACAATGAGCAGTTCTTC.

The rearrangement links TRBV9 to TRBJ1-1; tentatively, D is TRBD1 (5 bases). V gave up 4 bases and J gave up 8 bases, with 15 bases separating them. CDR1 and CDR2 (germline): SGDLS, YYNGEE. This CDR3 comprises 13 residues. The CDR3 DNA is TGTGCCAGCAGCTCGGTCAGGGCGGCCGAAGCTTTCTTT. The encoded protein is CASSSVRAAEAFF.

The V call is TRBV27, the J call TRBJ2-1; D gene ambiguous. Trimming left V 8 bases short and J 8 bases short, with 16 bases between. Germline loops: CDR1 MNHEY, CDR2 SMNVEV (reference sequence). The CDR3 runs to 13 residues. The CDR3 DNA sequence: TGTGCCAGCTCCGACATAGGCATCGATGAGCAGTTCTTC. Translating it yields CASSDIGIDEQFF.

The chain has TRBV14 and TRBJ2-7; D not certain. CDR1 and CDR2 (germline): SGHDN, FVKESK. The V end lost 0 bases, the J end lost 5 bases, and 8 bases lay between the germline ends. The CDR3 sequence is 13 residues long. Here the CDR3 reads CASSQDLLHEQYF. Written as DNA, the CDR3 is TGTGCCAGCAGCCAAGATCTTCTCCACGAGCAGTACTTC.

The genes are TRBV6-6 and TRBJ1-1; D may be TRBD1 (5 bases). The CDR3 covers 15 residues. Germline lookup yields CDR1 MNHNY and CDR2 SVGAGI (reference sequence). The V and J ends lost 6 bases and 5 bases respectively, with 19 bases between them. This CDR3 is CASRASDIPPTEAFF. The DNA for the CDR3 is TGTGCCAGCAGGGCTTCGGACATCCCTCCGACTGAAGCTTTCTTT.

The sample holds one count of this clone. The chain joins TRBV28 to TRBJ2-7, with a weak D call TRBD1 (8 bases). The CDR3 has 16 amino acids. Germline CDR1 MDHEN, CDR2 SYDVKM. With 5 bases removed from V and 0 bases from J, the gap between germline ends came to 17 bases. This CDR3 is CASSLPDRDYSYEQYF. The DNA for the CDR3 is TGTGCCAGCAGTCTCCCGGACAGGGACTACTCCTACGAGCAGTACTTC.

In its sample, this clone was seen once. This sequence joins TRBV25-1 and TRBJ2-4, with D unclear. V shed 2 bases and J shed 0 bases, with 17 bases lying between them. This CDR3 contains 18 residues. CDR1 MGHDK and CDR2 SYGVNS come from the germline V gene. DNA for the CDR3: TGTGCCAGCAGTGAACATCCCCCGCCTAAAATAGCCAAAAACATTCAGTACTTC. This gives the protein CASSEHPPPKIAKNIQYF.

V is TRBV14 and J is TRBJ2-5; 9 bases are a match to TRBD1. J lost 3 bases, V lost 0 bases, and 5 bases had no gene match. The CDR3 covers 16 residues. Germline-derived CDR1 and CDR2 are SGHDN and FVKESK. The CDR3 bases are TGTGCCAGCAGCCAAGATACAGGGGGCGCAGAAGAGACCCAGTACTTC. It codes for CASSQDTGGAEETQYF.

This chain uses TRBV7-8 with TRBJ2-2, with a tentative D call TRBD2 (6 bases). This CDR3 has 13 amino acids. CDR1 is SGHVS and CDR2 is FQNEAQ in the germline V gene. V gave up 8 bases and J gave up 6 bases, with 13 bases separating them. The CDR3 DNA reads as TGTGCCAGCTATTCCGGGGGATCCGGGGAGCTGTTTTTT. It codes for CASYSGGSGELFF.

This chain joins TRBV5-6 and TRBJ2-7; 10 bases fit TRBD2. From germline, CDR1 is SGHDT and CDR2 YYEEEE. The trim removed 0 bases at V and 0 bases at J, leaving 9 bases unmatched. This CDR3 has 18 amino acids. The CDR3 region is CASSLAPAGGESSYEQYF. As DNA, the CDR3 is TGTGCCAGCAGCTTGGCCCCAGCGGGGGGGGAAAGCTCCTACGAGCAGTACTTC. Filled out from reference TRBV5-6 and TRBJ2-7, the complete variable domain reads DAGVTQSPTHLIKTRGQQVTLRCSPKSGHDTVSWYQQALGQGPQFIFQYYEEEERQRGNFPDRFSGHQFPNYSSELNVNALLLGDSALYLCASSLAPAGGESSYEQYFGPGTRLTVT.

Turning to this clone: The identical CDR3 is also encoded by other nucleotide sequences in the sample. This rearrangement joins TRBV27 to TRBJ2-2, with TRBD1 as a possible D gene (6 bases). The CDR3 is made up of 16 amino acids. V lost 0 bases to trimming and J lost 5 bases, with 13 bases between them. In germline, CDR1 is MNHEY, CDR2 SMNVEV (reference sequence). The CDR3 loop reads CASSLSLGGSTGELFF. As DNA, the CDR3 is TGTGCCAGCAGTTTATCACTAGGGGGTTCGACCGGGGAGCTGTTTTTT.

The rearrangement joins TRBV4-3 to TRBJ2-1; 7 nucleotides match TRBD2. The CDR3 is made up of 17 amino acids. Germline V lookup: CDR1 LGHNA, CDR2 YSLEER. Trimming removed 1 base from V and 5 bases from J; junction bases left unmatched: 11. In DNA, the CDR3 is TGCGCCAGCAGCCAAGTAATGGGAGGGCTTCCCGACAATGAGCAGTTCTTC. Translation gives CASSQVMGGLPDNEQFF.

The chain uses TRBV6-5 and TRBJ2-7, with D hard to call. The length of the CDR3 is 14 residues. Germline V gene data show CDR1 as MNHEY and CDR2 as SVGAGI. V dropped 5 bases and J dropped 4 bases, with 15 bases sitting between them. The CDR3 nucleotides read TGTGCCAGCAGTAACCGGGCAGAAGTATACGAGCAGTACTTC. As protein: CASSNRAEVYEQYF.

This chain links TRBV6-5 with TRBJ1-5; D gene uncertain. V was shortened by 4 bases and J by 6 bases, with 10 bases between the two germline ends. Per the germline V gene, CDR1 is MNHEY and CDR2 is SVGAGI. The CDR3 totals 13 residues. The chain's CDR3 is CASSSEMGQPQHF. In DNA, the CDR3 is TGTGCCAGCAGTTCTGAAATGGGTCAGCCCCAGCATTTT.

V is TRBV5-4 and J is TRBJ2-7; 7 bases line up with TRBD1. Germline V CDR1 and CDR2: SGHNT, YYREEE (reference sequence). V lost 4 bases to trimming and J lost 3 bases; unmatched junction nucleotides: 7. The CDR3 is 14 amino acids. Here the CDR3 DNA reads TGTGCCAGCAGCCAGGAACAGGGGAGCTACGAGCAGTACTTC. It codes for CASSQEQGSYEQYF.

The chain employs TRBV25-1 and TRBJ2-3, with TRBD2 matching over 7 bases. Trimming took 5 bases from V and 5 from J; bases not matched to a gene: 10. CDR1 and CDR2 (germline): MGHDK, SYGVNS. The CDR3 length is 15 residues. In nucleotides, the CDR3 is TGTGCCAGCAGTTATCGGCGGGAGTTCGTAGATACGCAGTATTTT. Its translation is CASSYRREFVDTQYF. Together with reference TRBV25-1 and TRBJ2-3, the CDR3 gives the full variable domain: EADIYQTPRYLVIGTGKKITLECSQTMGHDKMYWYQQDPGMELHLIHYSYGVNSTEKGDLSSESTVSRIRTEHFPLTLESARPSHTSQYLCASSYRREFVDTQYFGPGTRLTVL.

CDR3 loop: CASSLFGEGYEQYF. The CDR3 DNA follows: TGTGCCAGCAGTTTATTCGGGGAGGGCTACGAGCAGTACTTC. The chain combines TRBV28 with TRBJ2-7; 7 nucleotides line up with TRBD2. There are 14 residues in the CDR3. In germline, CDR1 is MDHEN, CDR2 SYDVKM. The junction had 3 bases not matched to a gene; V was cut back by 1 base and J by 3 bases.

The chain has TRBV28 and TRBJ2-2, with TRBD1 identical over 7 bases. CDR1 is MDHEN and CDR2 is SYDVKM in the germline V gene. The CDR3 contains 16 residues. The V segment lost 6 bases and the J segment 4 bases; nucleotides outside the gene matches: 11. The DNA of the CDR3 is TGTGCCAGCAGGGGAACCACAGGGGAGAGCACCGGGGAGCTGTTTTTT. This sequence encodes CASRGTTGESTGELFF.

In the case of this clone: Other DNA sequences in this specimen translate into the identical CDR3. V usage is TRBV9 and J usage is TRBJ2-6; D not certain. V lost 3 bases and J lost 4, with 2 bases in between. Germline assignment: CDR1 SGDLS and CDR2 YYNGEE. The CDR3 consists of 12 residues. CDR3 sequence: CASSGGANVLTF. The CDR3 bases are TGTGCCAGCAGCGGGGGGGCCAACGTCCTGACTTTC.

CDR3 in amino acids: CASSDSQGRADQPQHF. The CDR3 DNA reads as TGTGCCAGCAGTGACTCCCAGGGAAGGGCCGATCAGCCCCAGCATTTT. The chain combines TRBV6-4 with TRBJ1-5; maybe TRBD1 (5 bases). CDR3 length: 16 amino acids. CDR1 is MRHNA and CDR2 is SNTAGT in the germline V gene. V lost 0 bases to trimming and J lost 5 bases, with 14 bases between them.

The sample holds one count of this clone. The chain is built from TRBV10-3 and TRBJ2-5; no clear D gene. V dropped 6 bases and J dropped 7 bases, with 12 bases sitting between them. Germline V gene lookup returns CDR1 ENHRY and CDR2 SYGVKD. This CDR3 comprises 12 residues. CDR3 sequence reads: CAIRDEKGTQYF. Written as DNA, the CDR3 is TGTGCCATCAGAGATGAGAAGGGGACCCAGTACTTC.

As to this clone: This could be a read error, since a much larger clone is one nucleotide away. The rearrangement links TRBV7-2 to TRBJ1-1, with D uncertain. Germline V lookup: CDR1 SGHTA, CDR2 FQGNSA. The V end was cut by 1 base, the J end by 4 bases, with 4 bases between. This CDR3 region has 12 residues. The CDR3 nucleotides read TGTGCCAGCAGCTTAGGGGCCACTGAAGCTTTCTTT. Translated: CASSLGATEAFF.

The chain joins TRBV28 to TRBJ2-7, with TRBD1 identical over 10 bases. Germline V gene sequence: CDR1 MDHEN, CDR2 SYDVKM. Trimming removed 4 bases from V and 7 bases from J; junction bases left unmatched: 7. The CDR3 length is 14 residues. CDR3 residues: CASSWVGQGEEQYF. The CDR3, as DNA: TGTGCCAGCAGTTGGGTAGGACAGGGGGAAGAGCAGTACTTC.